This passage covers 10 T cell receptor beta chains from one sample sequenced in a study of blood T cell repertoires in COVID-19. Generated by immunoSEQ multiplex PCR, the TCRdb table keeps only in-frame clones and is missing some. The repertoire has about 150,000 clones, 75% to 85% of them found once; the top ten carry approximately 9.4%. Sequencing was performed on peripheral blood. The origin of the receptors is a woman aged 50 to 60 with acute or convalescent COVID-19.

The chain employs TRBV9 and TRBJ2-1; the match to TRBD2 covers 7 bases. J lost 5 bases, V lost 3 bases, and 8 bases had no gene match. CDR1 is SGDLS and CDR2 is YYNGEE in the germline V gene. The CDR3 has 15 amino acids. CDR3 sequence (DNA): TGTGCCAGCAGCGCCTGGACTAGGGCGGACAATGAGCAGTTCTTC. It codes for CASSAWTRADNEQFF.

This rearrangement joins TRBV18 to TRBJ1-4; D ambiguous. The CDR3 has 14 amino acids. Germline lookup yields CDR1 KGHSH and CDR2 LQKENI. V lost 5 bases to trimming and J lost 7 bases, with 14 bases between them. CDR3 sequence reads: CASSRGPITEKLFF. The CDR3 coding sequence is TGTGCCAGCTCAAGAGGGCCGATCACTGAAAAACTGTTTTTT. The entire variable domain, with the rest obtained from reference TRBV18 and TRBJ1-4, is as follows: NAGVMQNPRHLVRRRGQEARLRCSPMKGHSHVYWYRQLPEEGLKFMVYLQKENIIDESGMPKERFSAEFPKEGPSILRIQQVVRGDSAAYFCASSRGPITEKLFFGSGTQLSVL.

The sample holds one count of this clone. The CDR3 spells CASSPSLPTATEEKLFF. Here the CDR3 DNA reads TGTGCCAGCTCACCAAGCCTACCGACCGCGACGGAGGAAAAACTGTTTTTT. V usage is TRBV18 and J usage is TRBJ1-4, with D hard to call. V lost 2 bases to trimming and J lost 8 bases, with 21 bases between them. This CDR3 has 17 residues. Germline assignment: CDR1 KGHSH and CDR2 LQKENI. Full variable domain (rest looked up from reference TRBV18 and TRBJ1-4): NAGVMQNPRHLVRRRGQEARLRCSPMKGHSHVYWYRQLPEEGLKFMVYLQKENIIDESGMPKERFSAEFPKEGPSILRIQQVVRGDSAAYFCASSPSLPTATEEKLFFGSGTQLSVL.

This chain uses TRBV6-2 or TRBV6-3 with TRBJ2-5, with D unclear. The CDR3 is 14 amino acids. Germline V gene sequence: CDR1 MNHEY, CDR2 SVGEGT. V was pared by 0 bases and J by 5 bases, with 10 bases between. The CDR3 DNA sequence: TGTGCCAGCAGTTACTCTGGAGATAGGGAGACCCAGTACTTC. Protein product: CASSYSGDRETQYF.

This chain connects TRBV5-4 to TRBJ2-1; D is uncertain. This CDR3 has 15 residues. The V end was cut by 4 bases, the J end by 9 bases, with 20 bases between. Germline lookup yields CDR1 SGHNT and CDR2 YYREEE (reference sequence). The CDR3 DNA sequence: TGTGCCAGCAGCAACTTGCCCCTCGCTTCTGCTGAGCAGTTCTTC. This sequence encodes CASSNLPLASAEQFF.

V usage is TRBV28 and J usage is TRBJ1-1; maybe TRBD1 (5 bases). Germline V CDR1 and CDR2: MDHEN, SYDVKM. With 4 bases removed from V and 7 bases from J, the gap between germline ends came to 13 bases. CDR3 length: 13 residues. The CDR3 protein is CASSWGLVGEAFF. CDR3 coding DNA: TGTGCCAGCAGTTGGGGCTTGGTCGGTGAAGCTTTCTTT.

The chain uses TRBV4-2 and TRBJ2-3; D ambiguous. The germline gives CDR1 LGHNA, CDR2 YNFKEQ. V was cut by 1 base and J by 2 bases, with 7 bases left in between. This CDR3 contains 14 residues. The CDR3 is CASSQGVNTDTQYF. The CDR3 DNA is TGTGCCAGCAGCCAAGGCGTTAACACAGATACGCAGTATTTT.

The chain has TRBV2 and TRBJ1-6, with D possibly being TRBD1 (5 bases). The CDR3 is 14 amino acids. Germline CDR1 and CDR2: SNHLY and FYNNEI. The V end lost 7 bases, the J end lost 4 bases, and 11 bases lay between the germline ends. The CDR3 region is CASTLQGYNSPLHF. The DNA for the CDR3 is TGTGCCAGCACCCTTCAGGGTTATAATTCACCCCTCCACTTT.

With respect to this clone: One end of the junction fails to match germline, which may point to a read error. CDR3 in amino acids: CASGYRGSEAFF. CDR3 sequence (DNA): TGTGCCAGCGGTTACAGGGGCTCTGAAGCTTTCTTT. J is TRBJ1-1 and V is TRBV6-5; the match to TRBD1 covers 7 bases. The CDR3 loop spans 12 amino acids. Germline CDR1 and CDR2: MNHEY and SVGAGI.

In its sample, this clone was seen once. Other DNA sequences in this sample translate to the same CDR3. Here the CDR3 reads CASSVADTSYEQYF. The CDR3 nucleotides read TGTGCCAGCAGCGTAGCGGACACCTCCTACGAGCAGTACTTC. J is TRBJ2-7 and V is TRBV9; weak D call: TRBD1 (5 bases). The CDR3 runs to 14 residues. Looked up from germline, CDR1 is SGDLS and CDR2 is YYNGEE. V was pared by 0 bases and J by 0 bases, with 7 bases between.